These T cell receptor beta chains were read from a single sample in a study of cytomegalovirus exposure and HLA in healthy donors. Method: immunoSEQ multiplex PCR; TCRdb's copy keeps in-frame clones and lacks some. The data contain 200,000 to 250,000 clones, 65% to 85% of them singletons. Sequenced input: PBMCs. Receptors originate from a boy between 2 and 10 years old in good health and CMV-seronegative. Each CDR3 is given with its conserved first and last residue. A D gene is named only where the DNA matches it firmly.

D: TRBD2; V: TRBV9; J: TRBJ2-7; CDR3: CASSVDMGLVSEQYF
D: TRBD2; V: TRBV2; J: TRBJ2-7; CDR3: CASINGRYEQYF
D: -; V: TRBV2; J: TRBJ2-7; CDR3: CATKPQGVRPEQYF
D: TRBD2; V: TRBV9; J: TRBJ2-5; CDR3: CASSVDRGGASRETQYF
D: -; V: TRBV19; J: TRBJ1-4; CDR3: CASSLLDMRDEKLFF
D: TRBD1; V: TRBV5-8; J: TRBJ2-1; CDR3: CASSFPGTDNEQFF
D: -; V: TRBV6-6; J: TRBJ2-7; CDR3: CASSPSYEQYF
D: -; V: TRBV27; J: TRBJ2-1; CDR3: CASSLGGNPYNEQFF
D: -; V: TRBV30; J: TRBJ1-3; CDR3: CAGGGHNSGNTIYF
D: TRBD1; V: TRBV6-6; J: TRBJ1-5; CDR3: CASSPTGNQPQHF
D: TRBD1; V: TRBV30; J: TRBJ1-2; CDR3: CAWSGTGGKGYTF
D: -; V: TRBV25-1; J: TRBJ2-1; CDR3: CASQAHEQFF
D: TRBD1; V: TRBV19; J: TRBJ2-4; CDR3: CASSKHRDRGRVKNIQYF
D: TRBD2; V: TRBV11-2; J: TRBJ2-1; CDR3: CASSAGLAGFQGEQFF
D: -; V: TRBV27; J: TRBJ1-5; CDR3: CASSPLSRDQPQHF